Shown below are 8 T cell receptor beta chains from a single sample sequenced in a study of blood T cells in healthy people across ages. Combining a sample-barcoded 5' primer with a J-beta primer mix, a second PCR ran for roughly 6 to 12 cycles. TCRdb called the 5' RACE reads again in MiXCR, with one record for every CDR3 protein. The sample comprises approximately 1.5 million distinct CDR3 sequences, roughly 30% of which are singletons, and 11% rests with the top ten. Sequencing was done on a sample of blood. Receptor source: a woman in her twenties or thirties in good health.

This clonotype was found a few times. This sequence joins TRBV11-2 and TRBJ1-5; no clear D gene. This CDR3 is built from 13 residues. Per the germline V gene, CDR1 is SGHAT and CDR2 is FQNNGV. V was trimmed by 6 bases and J by 9 bases, leaving 15 bases between them. As DNA, the CDR3 is TGTGCCAGCAGTCCGCAGAGCGATCGGCCCCAGCATTTT. It yields the protein CASSPQSDRPQHF.

Only a few counts were recorded for this clonotype. The CDR3: CASSSYTTAIYGYTF. CDR3 nucleotide sequence: TGTGCCAGCAGCTCATACACGACAGCGATCTATGGCTACACCTTC. The V and J genes are TRBV7-2 and TRBJ1-2; tentatively, D is TRBD1 (5 bases). Trimming pared 4 bases from V and 4 bases from J, leaving 16 bases between. CDR1 and CDR2 (germline): SGHTA, FQGNSA. CDR3 length: 15 residues.

The sample holds a few counts of this clonotype. The DNA is left out, because the CDR3 cannot be placed on it with certainty; the CDR3 is given as TCRdb lists it. This chain joins TRBV9 and TRBJ2-3; the table's D gene call, TRBD1, was not cross checked with the DNA. Germline V gene lookup returns CDR1 SGDLS and CDR2 YYNGEE. Ends included, the CDR3 has 13 residues. The CDR3 spells CASSFGPGDTQYF.

V gene TRBV4-2 combines with J gene TRBJ1-4; D is ambiguous. Germline lookup yields CDR1 LGHNA and CDR2 YNFKEQ. The CDR3 consists of 16 residues. V was shortened by 3 bases and J by 5 bases, with 16 bases between the two germline ends. The CDR3 bases are TGTGCCAGCAGCCAGTCGATGGAGGTGGGAAATGAAAAACTGTTTTTT. Amino acids: CASSQSMEVGNEKLFF.

This clonotype has just a few counts. This sequence joins TRBV5-1 and TRBJ1-5; D uncertain. With 4 bases removed from V and 1 base from J, the gap between germline ends came to 12 bases. The germline CDR1 and CDR2 sequences are SGHRS and YFSETQ. The CDR3 loop spans 15 amino acids. As DNA, the CDR3 is TGCGCCAGCAGCCCAGAGGGTTCCAGCAATCAGCCCCAGCATTTT. Encoded protein: CASSPEGSSNQPQHF.

The chain joins TRBV3-1 to TRBJ2-2; 13 bases are a match to TRBD2. The CDR3 length is 16 residues. Germline lookup yields CDR1 LGHDT and CDR2 YNNKEL (reference sequence). The J segment lost 8 bases and the V segment lost 4 bases, leaving 7 bases of the junction unmatched. The CDR3 sequence: CASSRLAGGGKGELFF. Here the CDR3 DNA reads TGTGCCAGCAGCCGACTAGCGGGGGGCGGAAAAGGGGAGCTGTTTTTT.

V and J are TRBV29-1 and TRBJ1-2, with 8 bases identical to TRBD1. Trimming cost V 1 base and J 6 bases; bases outside gene matches: 10. The CDR3 length is 15 residues. Looked up from germline, CDR1 is SQVTM and CDR2 is ANQGSEA. CDR3 protein: CSVEAEQGVANGYTF. CDR3 coding DNA: TGCAGCGTTGAAGCCGAACAGGGGGTGGCGAATGGCTACACCTTC. Based on the CDR3 plus reference TRBV29-1 and TRBJ1-2, the full variable domain is SAVISQKPSRDICQRGTSLTIQCQVDSQVTMMFWYRQQPGQSLTLIATANQGSEATYESGFVIDKFPISRPNLTFSTLTVSNMSPEDSSIYLCSVEAEQGVANGYTFGSGTRLTVV.

Worth noting for this clonotype: This may arise from a read error, as a much more abundant clone is one base away. The V and J genes are TRBV4-1 and TRBJ2-1, with 7 bases aligning to TRBD2. The CDR3 contains 15 residues. The V gene's germline CDR1 is MGHRA and CDR2 YSYEKL. This chain's CDR3 is CTSSRGGRPDNEQFF. CDR3 sequence (DNA): TGCACCAGCAGCCGGGGCGGGAGACCGGACAATGAGCAGTTCTTC.